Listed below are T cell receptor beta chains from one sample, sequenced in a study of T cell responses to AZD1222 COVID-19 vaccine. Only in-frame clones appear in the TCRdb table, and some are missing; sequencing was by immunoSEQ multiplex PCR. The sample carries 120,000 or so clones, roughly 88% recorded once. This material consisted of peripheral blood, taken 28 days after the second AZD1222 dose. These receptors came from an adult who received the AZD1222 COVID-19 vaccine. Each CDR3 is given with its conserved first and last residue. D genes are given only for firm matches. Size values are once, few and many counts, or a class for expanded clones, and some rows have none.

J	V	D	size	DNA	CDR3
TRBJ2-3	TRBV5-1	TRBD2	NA	TGCGCCAGCAGCCCGAGCGGGGGGGGCACAGATACGCAGTATTTT	CASSPSGGGTDTQYF
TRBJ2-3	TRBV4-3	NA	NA	TGCGCCAGCAGCCAAGATAGTTTCAGGGGCACAGATACGCAGTATTTT	CASSQDSFRGTDTQYF
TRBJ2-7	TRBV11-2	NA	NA	TGTGCCAGCAGCCCTACCCGCCTCGAGCAGTACTTC	CASSPTRLEQYF
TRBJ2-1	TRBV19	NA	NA	TGTGCCAGTACCCCCCCGGGGGCTCGCTACAATGAGCAGTTCTTC	CASTPPGARYNEQFF
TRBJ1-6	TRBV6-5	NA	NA	TGTGCCAGCAGTTTCCAGGGGAGACTCCACTTT	CASSFQGRLHF
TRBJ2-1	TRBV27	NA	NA	TGTGCCAGCAGTTTATGGGGAATCAATGAGCAGTTCTTC	CASSLWGINEQFF
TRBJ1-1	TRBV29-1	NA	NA	TGCAGCGTCGGCAGAAACACTGAAGCTTTCTTT	CSVGRNTEAFF
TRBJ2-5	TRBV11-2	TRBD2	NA	TGTGCCAGCAGCTTCCTAGCGGGGGGGCAAGAGACCCAGTACTTC	CASSFLAGGQETQYF
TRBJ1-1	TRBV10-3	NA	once	TGTGCCACCTTTTCAGGGGTCGGGAGAGGTCGGGCTTTCTTT	CATFSGVGRGRAFF
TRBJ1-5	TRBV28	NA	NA	TGTGCCAGCAGACCACTTGGGCCCTTTCAGCCCCAGCATTTT	CASRPLGPFQPQHF
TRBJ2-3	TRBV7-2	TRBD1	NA	TGTGCCAGCAGCTGGATCCAGGGGGCTGGCACAGATACGCAGTATTTT	CASSWIQGAGTDTQYF
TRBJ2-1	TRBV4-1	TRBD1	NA	TGCGCCAGCAGCCAAGCCGGGACAGGAAAAAACAATGAGCAGTTCTTC	CASSQAGTGKNNEQFF
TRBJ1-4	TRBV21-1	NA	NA	TGTGCCAGCAGCAAAGAACGGCCCCGGGAGACTAATGAAAAACTGTTTTTT	CASSKERPRETNEKLFF
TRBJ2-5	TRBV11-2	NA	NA	TGTGCCAGCAGCTTAAGGATGGTGGTGACCCAGTACTTC	CASSLRMVVTQYF
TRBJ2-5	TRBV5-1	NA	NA	TGCGCCAGCAGTTCCGCATCAGGGGTAGGAGAGACCCAGTACTTC	CASSSASGVGETQYF
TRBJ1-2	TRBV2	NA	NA	TGTGCCAGCAGTTGGCAGGGGAGGGATGGCTACACCTTC	CASSWQGRDGYTF
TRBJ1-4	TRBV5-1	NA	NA	TGCGCCAGCAGCCTGCGTGCGGGAGTAGTCGAAAAACTGTTTTTT	CASSLRAGVVEKLFF
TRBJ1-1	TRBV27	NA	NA	TGTGCCAGCAGCCTTAGTGGGCCAGACACTGAAGCTTTCTTT	CASSLSGPDTEAFF
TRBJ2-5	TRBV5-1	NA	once	NA	CASSFGPGEETQYF
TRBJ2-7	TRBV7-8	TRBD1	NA	TGTGCCAGCAGCCCCACAGGGGGGTCCTACGAGCAGTACTTC	CASSPTGGSYEQYF
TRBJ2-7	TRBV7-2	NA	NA	TGTGCCAGCAGCCCGATCAGGGGGGCCAACTACGAGCAGTACTTC	CASSPIRGANYEQYF
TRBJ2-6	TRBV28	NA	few	TGTGCCAGCAGCTATAGCCTCTCTGGGGCCAACGTCCTGACTTTC	CASSYSLSGANVLTF
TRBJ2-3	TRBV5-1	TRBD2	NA	TGCGCCAGCAGGCGGGGGGACACAGATACGCAGTATTTT	CASRRGDTDTQYF
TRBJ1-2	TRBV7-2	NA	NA	TGTGCCAGCAGCTTAGTGGGGGCAGGCGGGCCTGGTGGCTACACCTTC	CASSLVGAGGPGGYTF
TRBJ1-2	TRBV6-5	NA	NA	TGTGCCAGCAGTTACCAGCCAGGGCGCGATGGCTACACCTTC	CASSYQPGRDGYTF
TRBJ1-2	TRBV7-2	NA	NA	TGTGCCAGCAGCTTGTTGACACAGAACTATGGCTACACCTTC	CASSLLTQNYGYTF
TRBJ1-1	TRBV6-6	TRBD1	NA	TGTGCCAGCAGTTACGATCCGGGACAGGCCGGAGGACGAGCTTTCTTT	CASSYDPGQAGGRAFF
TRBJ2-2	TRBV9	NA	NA	TGTGCCAGCAGCCCCCGGGGGAACACCGGGGAGCTGTTTTTT	CASSPRGNTGELFF
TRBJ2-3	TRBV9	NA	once	TGTGCCAGCAGCGTAGTTGGTGGTACGCAGTATTTT	CASSVVGGTQYF
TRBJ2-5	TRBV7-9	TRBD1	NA	TGTGCCAGCAGCCCACGACAGGGTGAGGGTATGGAGACCCAGTACTTC	CASSPRQGEGMETQYF
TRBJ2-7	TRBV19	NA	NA	TGTGCCAGTAGTATAGGACAGCAAGTTCCGTACTTC	CASSIGQQVPYF
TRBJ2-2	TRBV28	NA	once	TGTGCCAGCAGTTTCTCTAGACAGGGAGGCACCGGGGAGCTGTTTTTT	CASSFSRQGGTGELFF
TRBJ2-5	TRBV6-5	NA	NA	TGTGCCAGCAGTTACGACGAGAGGGTCTGGGAGACCCAGTACTTC	CASSYDERVWETQYF
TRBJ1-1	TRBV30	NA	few	TGTGCCTGGAATGCGGGGGATTGGACTGAAGCTTTCTTT	CAWNAGDWTEAFF
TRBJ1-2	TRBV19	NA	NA	TGTGCCAGTAGTATCGGGGTCTTTGGCTACACCTTC	CASSIGVFGYTF
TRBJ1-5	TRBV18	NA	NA	TGTGCCAGCTCACCACCGTTAGGGGTAGGACATCAGCCCCAGCATTTT	CASSPPLGVGHQPQHF
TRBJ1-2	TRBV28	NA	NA	TGTGCCAGCAGTTCCGGGCCAGGATCTAACTATGGCTACACCTTC	CASSSGPGSNYGYTF
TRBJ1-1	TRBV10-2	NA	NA	TGCGCCAGCAGTGATTCATGGTTAGGGGAAGCTTTCTTT	CASSDSWLGEAFF
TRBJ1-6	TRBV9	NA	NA	TGTGCCAGCAGCGTTTCGGGAGAGCGGTCACCCCTCCACTTT	CASSVSGERSPLHF
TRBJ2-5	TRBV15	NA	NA	TGTGCCACCAGCAGAGATCGCGGGTCGGAGACCCAGTACTTC	CATSRDRGSETQYF
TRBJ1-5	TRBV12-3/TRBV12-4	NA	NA	TGTGCCAGCAGTTTTCCAGGTCATCAGCCCCAGCATTTT	CASSFPGHQPQHF
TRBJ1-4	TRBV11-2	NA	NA	TGTGCCAGCAGCTCCCTAGCGGGGAATGAAAAACTGTTTTTT	CASSSLAGNEKLFF
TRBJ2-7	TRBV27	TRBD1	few	TGTGCCAGCAGTTTCACCCCTCGGACAGGGGGCTACGAGCAGTACTTC	CASSFTPRTGGYEQYF
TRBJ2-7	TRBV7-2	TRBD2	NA	TGTGCCAGCAGCTTTAGCGGGGGGGCGGTCGAGCAGTACTTC	CASSFSGGAVEQYF
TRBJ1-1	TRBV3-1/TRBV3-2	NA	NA	TGTGCCAGCAGCCAAGCCAGGGAAGCTTTCTTT	CASSQAREAFF
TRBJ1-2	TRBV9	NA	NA	TGTGCCAGCAGCGGGGGGCGCGCGGCAGGGAACAACTATGGCTACACCTTC	CASSGGRAAGNNYGYTF
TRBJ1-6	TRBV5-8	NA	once	TGTGCCAGCAGCTACCCCGGGACGGCTAATTCACCCCTCCACTTT	CASSYPGTANSPLHF
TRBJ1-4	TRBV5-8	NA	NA	TGTGCCAGCAGCCCCAGACAGGACTTCGGAAAACTGTTTTTT	CASSPRQDFGKLFF
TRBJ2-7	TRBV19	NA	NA	TGTGCCAGTGGGACGGGCGGTGGTGTCCACGAGCAGTACTTC	CASGTGGGVHEQYF
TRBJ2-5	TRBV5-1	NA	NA	TGCGCCAGCAGCTTGGACAGCGCCCGAGGGGAGACCCAGTACTTC	CASSLDSARGETQYF
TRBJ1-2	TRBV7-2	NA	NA	TGTGCCAGCAGCTTGGCCCGGGGGCGACCCCACTATGGCTACACCTTC	CASSLARGRPHYGYTF
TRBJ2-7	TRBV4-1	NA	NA	TGCGCCAGCAGCCAAAGGGACGTCTACGAGCAGTACTTC	CASSQRDVYEQYF
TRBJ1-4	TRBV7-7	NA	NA	TGTGCTAGCAGCCCCCACGGTCGTGAAAAACTGTTTTTT	CASSPHGREKLFF